These 27 T cell receptor beta chains originate from one sample sequenced in a study of blood T cell repertoires in COVID-19. Method: immunoSEQ multiplex PCR; TCRdb's copy keeps in-frame clones and lacks some. This table has approximately 210,000 clones, 87% appearing once. Source material: peripheral blood. These receptors came from a man aged 40-49 years with active or convalescent COVID-19.

The chain combines TRBV24-1 with TRBJ1-2; D not certain. Trimming cost V 0 bases and J 7 bases, with 8 bases left between them. CDR1 is KGHDR, CDR2 SFDVKD, per germline. This CDR3 is built from 13 residues. CDR3 sequence: CATSDLNRAGYTF. Here the CDR3 DNA reads TGTGCCACCAGTGATTTGAATCGCGCTGGCTACACCTTC.

The chain joins TRBV7-3 to TRBJ1-5, with D uncertain. In germline, CDR1 is SGHTA, CDR2 FQGTGA. CDR3 length: 15 amino acids. V was trimmed by 5 bases and J by 0 bases, leaving 11 bases between them. CDR3 region: CASSPSADSNQPQHF. Here the CDR3 DNA reads TGTGCCAGCAGCCCCTCTGCGGATAGCAATCAGCCCCAGCATTTT.

V usage is TRBV5-1 and J usage is TRBJ2-7, with 9 bases aligning to TRBD1. With V trimmed by 4 bases and J by 4 bases, 9 bases remained unmatched. The CDR3 is made up of 15 amino acids. Germline lookup yields CDR1 SGHRS and CDR2 YFSETQ. CDR3 protein: CASSGAQGARYEQYF. The CDR3 region has the DNA TGCGCCAGCAGCGGTGCACAGGGGGCAAGATACGAGCAGTACTTC. Using reference TRBV5-1 and TRBJ2-7 for the parts outside the CDR3, the full variable domain is KAGVTQTPRYLIKTRGQQVTLSCSPISGHRSVSWYQQTPGQGLQFLFEYFSETQRNKGNFPGRFSGRQFSNSRSEMNVSTLELGDSALYLCASSGAQGARYEQYFGPGTRLTVT.

This chain uses TRBV9 with TRBJ1-2; TRBD1 matches 8 bases. Germline-derived CDR1 and CDR2 are SGDLS and YYNGEE. V shed 0 bases and J 8 bases; nucleotides not matched to a gene: 12. The CDR3 has 16 amino acids. The CDR3 DNA follows: TGTGCCAGCAGCGTAGTTGGGGGTTCAGGGGGCGAAGGCTACACCTTC. It yields the protein CASSVVGGSGGEGYTF. Variable domain in full (rest from reference TRBV9 and TRBJ1-2): DSGVTQTPKHLITATGQRVTLRCSPRSGDLSVYWYQQSLDQGLQFLIQYYNGEERAKGNILERFSAQQFPDLHSELNLSSLELGDSALYFCASSVVGGSGGEGYTFGSGTRLTVV.

Of note for this clone: This sample includes further DNA sequences coding for the same CDR3. The chain combines TRBV28 with TRBJ1-2; no clear D gene. V was trimmed by 2 bases and J by 4 bases, leaving 5 bases between them. The germline gives CDR1 MDHEN, CDR2 SYDVKM. The CDR3 sequence is 12 residues long. The CDR3 sequence: CASSLRRYGYTF. For the CDR3, the DNA is TGTGCCAGCAGTTTACGTCGCTATGGCTACACCTTC.

The rearrangement links TRBV5-4 to TRBJ1-3; 8 bases are a match to TRBD1. V shed 3 bases and J 4 bases; nucleotides not matched to a gene: 6. This CDR3 is built from 15 residues. The V gene's germline CDR1 is SGHNT and CDR2 YYREEE (reference sequence). The CDR3 loop is CASSSDRESGNTIYF. In nucleotides, the CDR3 is TGTGCCAGCAGCTCGGACAGGGAATCCGGAAACACCATATATTTT.

The chain couples TRBV2 to TRBJ2-2; D perhaps matches TRBD2 (7 bases). The germline CDR1 and CDR2 sequences are SNHLY and FYNNEI. The ends were cut back, 3 bases at V and 4 bases at J, with 12 bases in the middle. The CDR3 consists of 15 residues. The CDR3 DNA follows: TGTGCCAGCAGTGACCGGGGGGCGGTCACCGGGGAGCTGTTTTTT. Protein sequence: CASSDRGAVTGELFF.

The V gene is TRBV29-1, the J gene TRBJ2-1; 8 bases map to TRBD2. The CDR3 runs to 16 residues. The V gene's germline CDR1 is SQVTM and CDR2 ANQGSEA. Trimming at V came to 6 bases and at J to 5 bases, leaving 15 bases not matched to a gene. The CDR3 region has the DNA TGCAGCGTAGAACCTGTGGCGGGGGGCCTCGACAATGAGCAGTTCTTC. Translated: CSVEPVAGGLDNEQFF.

V and J are TRBV2 and TRBJ2-1, with 7 bases matching TRBD2. This CDR3 spans 16 amino acids. Germline V CDR1 and CDR2: SNHLY, FYNNEI. The J segment lost 14 bases and the V segment lost 3 bases, leaving 19 bases of the junction unmatched. The CDR3 DNA reads TGTGCCAGCAGTGATTTAGGTATAATTTCATGGGGGGGAGAGTTCTTC. This gives the protein CASSDLGIISWGGEFF.

This clone came up a few times. The chain has TRBV5-1 and TRBJ1-1, with a weak D call TRBD1 (5 bases). Trimming took 4 bases from V and 7 from J, leaving 17 bases between them. The CDR3 is made up of 14 amino acids. The V gene's germline CDR1 is SGHRS and CDR2 YFSETQ. CDR3 bases: TGCGCCAGCAGCAACGGGGGTTGGAAGGGTGAAGCTTTCTTT. It codes for CASSNGGWKGEAFF.

To note about this clone: The same CDR3 is also encoded by other DNA sequences in this sample. V usage is TRBV9 and J usage is TRBJ2-2; the D gene is possibly TRBD2 (6 bases). Germline-derived CDR1 and CDR2 are SGDLS and YYNGEE. The CDR3 runs to 15 residues. V was pared by 1 base and J by 0 bases, with 7 bases between. The DNA of the CDR3 is TGTGCCAGCAGCGTACTAGCGTCGAACACCGGGGAGCTGTTTTTT. Translation gives CASSVLASNTGELFF.

The chain joins TRBV18 to TRBJ1-2; D is ambiguous. The CDR3 has 13 amino acids. Germline-derived CDR1 and CDR2 are KGHSH and LQKENI. V lost 0 bases to trimming and J lost 8 bases, with 10 bases between them. The CDR3 DNA reads TGTGCCAGCTCACCACCACTCCTTTCGGGCTACACCTTC. Amino acid sequence: CASSPPLLSGYTF.

The rearrangement links TRBV19 to TRBJ1-6; possible D gene TRBD1, 5 bases. V shed 5 bases and J shed 15 bases, with 17 bases lying between them. The CDR3 extends over 13 amino acids. CDR1 is LNHDA and CDR2 is SQIVND in the germline V gene (reference sequence). The CDR3 DNA reads TGTGCCAGTAGTGACAGCGGGCGCAGTATCCTCCACTTT. It yields the protein CASSDSGRSILHF.

The gene calls are TRBV28 and TRBJ1-4; TRBD1 is a possible D gene (6 bases). The V end lost 4 bases, the J end lost 8 bases, and 20 bases lay between the germline ends. The CDR3 is 16 residues long. Germline V CDR1 and CDR2: MDHEN, SYDVKM. The CDR3 reads CASSSYGQHDTEKLFF. CDR3 nucleotide sequence: TGTGCCAGCAGTTCATACGGACAGCATGATACCGAAAAACTGTTTTTT.

The table lists this clone with a count of one. This chain joins TRBV6-5 and TRBJ1-5, with 7 positions matching TRBD1. Losses at the gene ends were 5 bases for V and 5 bases for J; bases not matched to a gene: 9. This CDR3 has 15 residues. Germline V gene sequence: CDR1 MNHEY, CDR2 SVGAGI. Here the CDR3 DNA reads TGTGCCAGCAGTCAGCCCGACAGGGCGCATCAGCCCCAGCATTTT. Protein product: CASSQPDRAHQPQHF.

CDR3 loop: CASSPGGGLAGLYNEQFF. As DNA, the CDR3 is TGCGCCAGCAGCCCGGGTGGTGGACTAGCGGGGCTATACAATGAGCAGTTCTTC. The chain couples TRBV5-1 to TRBJ2-1; 12 bases are a match to TRBD2. The CDR3 sequence is 18 residues long. The germline V gene has CDR1 SGHRS and CDR2 YFSETQ. The V gene end was trimmed by 4 bases and the J gene end by 4 bases; junction bases not matched to a gene: 12.

In this sample, this clone turned up once. V and J are TRBV7-9 and TRBJ1-5, with a possible D match to TRBD1 (6 bases). The germline gives CDR1 SEHNR, CDR2 FQNEAQ (reference sequence). Trimming pared 2 bases from V and 5 bases from J, leaving 13 bases between. The CDR3 has 15 amino acids. DNA for the CDR3: TGTGCCAGCAGCTTATATGAGGGGGTGGATCAGCCCCAGCATTTT. Translation: CASSLYEGVDQPQHF.

V gene TRBV11-2 combines with J gene TRBJ2-1; D gene unclear. Per germline, CDR1 SGHAT and CDR2 FQNNGV. Trimming stripped 2 bases from V and 3 bases from J, with 2 bases between. The CDR3 consists of 12 residues. CDR3 protein: CASSLYYNEQFF. The CDR3, as DNA: TGTGCCAGCAGCTTATACTACAATGAGCAGTTCTTC.

V and J are TRBV5-6 and TRBJ1-1, with 8 bases identical to TRBD1. CDR1 is SGHDT, CDR2 YYEEEE, per germline. The CDR3 is 15 residues long. The V and J ends lost 0 bases and 3 bases, in that order; junction bases with no gene match: 4. CDR3 region: CASSLDRGEYTEAFF. CDR3 DNA sequence: TGTGCCAGCAGCTTGGACAGGGGGGAGTACACTGAAGCTTTCTTT.

The rearrangement joins TRBV9 to TRBJ2-5, with D hard to call. The CDR3 contains 13 residues. Germline V CDR1 and CDR2: SGDLS, YYNGEE. Between the trimmed V and J ends, which lost 3 bases and 5 bases, there was a span of 11 bases. CDR3 coding DNA: TGTGCCAGCAGCGGCTCCGCGGAGGAGACCCAGTACTTC. Its protein is CASSGSAEETQYF.

This clone occurred a few times. CDR3 bases: TGCAGCGTTGAGGGCGGGCTAGCGGGTTTTTCCTACGAGCAGTACTTC. Its translation is CSVEGGLAGFSYEQYF. V gene TRBV29-1 combines with J gene TRBJ2-7; 8 nucleotides match TRBD2. V was clipped by 3 bases and J by 1 base; unmatched bases: 11. The germline gives CDR1 SQVTM, CDR2 ANQGSEA. The CDR3 spans 16 residues.

The rearrangement links TRBV5-1 to TRBJ2-7, with 9 positions matching TRBD2. The length of the CDR3 is 14 residues. The germline V gene has CDR1 SGHRS and CDR2 YFSETQ. Trimming took 7 bases from V and 2 from J; bases not matched to a gene: 7. The CDR3 sequence: CASGLASGPYEQYF. The CDR3 DNA reads TGCGCCAGCGGACTAGCGTCGGGCCCCTACGAGCAGTACTTC.

The rearrangement joins TRBV28 to TRBJ1-5; TRBD1 aligns across 10 bases. The V and J ends lost 5 bases and 4 bases, in that order; junction bases with no gene match: 5. Per germline, CDR1 MDHEN and CDR2 SYDVKM. CDR3 length equals 15 residues. The CDR3 protein is CASSRTGGTNQPQHF. CDR3 nucleotides: TGTGCCAGCAGTCGGACAGGGGGAACAAATCAGCCCCAGCATTTT. Full variable domain (outside the CDR3, taken from reference TRBV28 and TRBJ1-5): DVKVTQSSRYLVKRTGEKVFLECVQDMDHENMFWYRQDPGLGLRLIYFSYDVKMKEKGDIPEGYSVSREKKERFSLILESASTNQTSMYLCASSRTGGTNQPQHFGDGTRLSIL.

This rearrangement joins TRBV3-1 (or the pseudogene TRBV3-2) to TRBJ2-7; 9 nucleotides align to TRBD1. Germline V CDR1 and CDR2: LGHDT, YNNKEL (reference sequence). V dropped 5 bases and J dropped 2; count of bases not matched to a gene: 4. CDR3 length: 14 amino acids. The CDR3, as DNA: TGTGCCAGCAGCTTCCGGGACAGGGCCTACGAGCAGTACTTC. Amino acid sequence: CASSFRDRAYEQYF.

The CDR3 sequence is CASSLTGVLSYEQYF. CDR3 in DNA: TGTGCCAGCAGCCTAACAGGAGTTCTGTCGTACGAGCAGTACTTC. The chain joins TRBV27 to TRBJ2-7, with a weak D call TRBD1 (5 bases). V was shortened by 6 bases and J by 4 bases, with 19 bases between the two germline ends. The germline V gene encodes CDR1 MNHEY and CDR2 SMNVEV (reference sequence). The CDR3 has 15 residues.

The chain links TRBV6-1 to TRBJ1-5, with D perhaps matching TRBD1 (5 bases). V lost 3 bases to trimming and J lost 3 bases, with 12 bases between them. The CDR3 covers 15 residues. Germline V gene lookup returns CDR1 MNHNS and CDR2 SASEGT. The CDR3 sequence: CASSDGAADNQPQHF. DNA of the CDR3: TGTGCCAGCAGTGATGGGGCAGCCGACAATCAGCCCCAGCATTTT.

This chain links TRBV7-2 with TRBJ2-3; perhaps TRBD2 as D (7 bases). Trimming removed 5 bases from V and 3 bases from J, with 15 bases in between. The CDR3 loop spans 15 amino acids. Germline V CDR1 and CDR2: SGHTA, FQGNSA. CDR3 sequence reads: CASSPWGGGTDTQYF. Here the CDR3 DNA reads TGTGCCAGCAGCCCTTGGGGAGGGGGGACAGATACGCAGTATTTT.